The present T cell receptor beta chain was sequenced within a study of blood T cell repertoires in COVID-19. Study background: The United States, Italy and Spain provided the acute and convalescent COVID-19 samples. Nucleic acid was either cDNA or gDNA, and it came from T cells, B-cell-depleted T cells, or PBMCs.

Per the study methods: Reference gene primer amplification gave nucleated cell count estimates. Only in-frame clones appear in the TCRdb table, and some are missing; sequencing was by immunoSEQ multiplex PCR. That table is the source of V, J and clone size, and D and trimming were worked out from the DNA. The table has roughly 300,000 clones, approximately 90% seen once; the top ten hold 2% to 2.5%. The J segment lost 5 bases and the V segment lost 3 bases, leaving 17 bases of the junction unmatched. CDR3 length: 19 residues. CDR1 is SGHRS, CDR2 YFSETQ, per germline. Seattle's enrolled individuals joined amid active infection and were then monitored longitudinally.

The sequence was obtained from a woman aged 25-40 years with COVID-19, enrolled during active disease. Sequenced input: peripheral blood. The rearrangement uses TRBV5-1 and TRBJ2-1; TRBD2 agrees at 10 bases. The CDR3 here is CASSSTSGKPPGLNNEQFF. CDR3 DNA sequence: TGCGCCAGCAGCTCAACTAGCGGGAAGCCACCTGGATTAAACAATGAGCAGTTCTTC.